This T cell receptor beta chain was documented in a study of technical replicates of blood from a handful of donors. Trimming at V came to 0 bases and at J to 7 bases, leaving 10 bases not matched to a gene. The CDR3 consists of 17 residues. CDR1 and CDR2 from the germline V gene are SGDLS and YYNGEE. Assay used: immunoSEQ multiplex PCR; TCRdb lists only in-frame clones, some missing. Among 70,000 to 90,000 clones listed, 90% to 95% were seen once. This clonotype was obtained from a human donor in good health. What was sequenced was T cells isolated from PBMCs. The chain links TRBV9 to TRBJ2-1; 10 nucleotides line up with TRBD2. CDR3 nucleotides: TGTGCCAGCAGCGTAGAGGGTAGCGGGGGGATAGGGAATGAGCAGTTCTTC. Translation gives CASSVEGSGGIGNEQFF. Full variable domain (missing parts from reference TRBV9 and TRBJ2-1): DSGVTQTPKHLITATGQRVTLRCSPRSGDLSVYWYQQSLDQGLQFLIQYYNGEERAKGNILERFSAQQFPDLHSELNLSSLELGDSALYFCASSVEGSGGIGNEQFFGPGTRLTVL.